The next 24 T cell receptor beta chains were all read from a single sample in a study of blood T cell repertoires in COVID-19. Data came from immunoSEQ multiplex PCR; TCRdb stores just in-frame clones and leaves some out. The sample includes roughly 74,000 clones, roughly 86% of them seen just once. The sequenced sample consisted of peripheral blood. These receptor sequences come from a man in his 70s with acute or convalescent COVID-19.

The chain links TRBV29-1 to TRBJ1-3, with unresolved D. The V end lost 6 bases, the J end lost 2 bases, and 8 bases lay between the germline ends. Germline V gene lookup returns CDR1 SQVTM and CDR2 ANQGSEA. The CDR3 totals 12 residues. The DNA of the CDR3 is TGCAGCGTGGAGGGAACTGGAAACACCATATATTTT. It yields the protein CSVEGTGNTIYF.

This clone has just a few counts. The CDR3 nucleotides are TGTGCCAGATCTCGGAGACAGGGGACGAACACTGAAGCTTTCTTT. This translates into CARSRRQGTNTEAFF. The chain uses TRBV19 and TRBJ1-1; TRBD1 matches at 8 bases. CDR1 and CDR2 from the germline V gene are LNHDA and SQIVND (reference sequence). The CDR3 contains 15 residues. V was clipped by 9 bases and J by 1 base; unmatched bases: 10.

This clone was counted only a few times. The chain joins TRBV7-9 to TRBJ2-7; no reliable D call. CDR3 length equals 12 residues. Germline lookup yields CDR1 SEHNR and CDR2 FQNEAQ (reference sequence). V lost 8 bases and J lost 0, with 8 bases in between. The CDR3 DNA reads as TGTGCCAGCGGGTGGAGCTCCTACGAGCAGTACTTC. Amino acids: CASGWSSYEQYF.

The table lists this clone with a count of one. V gene TRBV30 combines with J gene TRBJ1-3; 10 nucleotides match TRBD1. The junction had 12 bases not matched to a gene; V was cut back by 1 base and J by 0 bases. The length of the CDR3 is 19 residues. Germline CDR1 reads GTSNPN; CDR2 reads SVGIG (reference sequence). CDR3 sequence (DNA): TGTGCCTGGAGTGCATACAGGGGACAGGGGCTCAGCTCTGGAAACACCATATATTTT. Its translation is CAWSAYRGQGLSSGNTIYF.

The chain combines TRBV30 with TRBJ2-6; TRBD1 agrees at 9 bases. Losses at the gene ends were 3 bases for V and 3 bases for J; bases not matched to a gene: 9. The CDR3 sequence is 17 residues long. The germline gives CDR1 GTSNPN, CDR2 SVGIG (reference sequence). The CDR3 DNA reads as TGTGCCTGGAGACGGGACAGGGCTAAGCGTGGGGCCAACGTCCTGACTTTC. Amino acids: CAWRRDRAKRGANVLTF.

The rearrangement uses TRBV19 and TRBJ1-5; D is unclear. With 2 bases removed from V and 9 bases from J, the gap between germline ends came to 8 bases. Germline V gene lookup returns CDR1 LNHDA and CDR2 SQIVND (reference sequence). The CDR3 covers 12 residues. The CDR3 DNA follows: TGTGCCAGTAGTATAAATACCGGGCCCCAGCATTTT. It encodes CASSINTGPQHF.

V gene TRBV10-3 combines with J gene TRBJ1-2; 7 positions match TRBD1. The V and J ends lost 3 bases and 10 bases, in that order; junction bases with no gene match: 8. This CDR3 contains 13 residues. Germline CDR1 ENHRY, CDR2 SYGVKD. The CDR3 protein is CAISEAGTADYTF. The CDR3 DNA reads TGTGCCATCAGTGAAGCCGGGACAGCGGACTACACCTTC.

This chain links TRBV27 with TRBJ1-5; a weak D match, TRBD1 (6 bases). Germline lookup yields CDR1 MNHEY and CDR2 SMNVEV (reference sequence). The CDR3 is 15 residues long. V lost 0 bases and J 6 bases, leaving 12 bases between the germline ends. CDR3 sequence reads: CASSLSPQGGQPQHF. In nucleotides, the CDR3 is TGTGCCAGCAGTTTATCGCCACAAGGGGGTCAGCCCCAGCATTTT.

V is TRBV9 and J is TRBJ2-1, with a possible D match to TRBD1 (6 bases). V was cut by 4 bases and J by 1 base, with 12 bases left in between. This CDR3 region has 15 residues. Germline lookup yields CDR1 SGDLS and CDR2 YYNGEE. The CDR3 coding sequence is TGTGCCAGCAGCATACAGGGAAGATCCTACAATGAGCAGTTCTTC. This sequence encodes CASSIQGRSYNEQFF. The full variable domain, its missing parts supplied by reference TRBV9 and TRBJ2-1, is DSGVTQTPKHLITATGQRVTLRCSPRSGDLSVYWYQQSLDQGLQFLIQYYNGEERAKGNILERFSAQQFPDLHSELNLSSLELGDSALYFCASSIQGRSYNEQFFGPGTRLTVL.

The J gene is TRBJ2-3, the V gene TRBV10-1, with a possible D match to TRBD1 (5 bases). The germline gives CDR1 WNHNN, CDR2 SYGVQD (reference sequence). With 2 bases removed from V and 5 bases from J, the gap between germline ends came to 11 bases. This CDR3 spans 14 amino acids. The CDR3 reads CASSETQAGDTQYF. DNA for the CDR3: TGCGCCAGCAGTGAGACACAGGCAGGAGATACGCAGTATTTT.

Remarks on this clone: An end of the junction does not agree with germline; a read error may underlie this. The chain carries TRBV7-7 and TRBJ2-2, with D possibly matching TRBD2 (5 bases). Germline values: CDR1 SSHAT, CDR2 FNYEAQ (reference sequence). The CDR3 is 14 residues long. The CDR3 nucleotides are TGTGCTAGCAGCCCGGGATTGAACACCGGGGAGCTGTTTTTT. It specifies CASSPGLNTGELFF.

The chain joins TRBV4-1 to TRBJ1-2, with D possibly being TRBD1 (6 bases). This CDR3 spans 15 amino acids. Trimming shortened V by 0 bases and J by 6 bases, and 14 bases separated the two germline ends. Germline V lookup: CDR1 MGHRA, CDR2 YSYEKL. In DNA, the CDR3 is TGCGCCAGCAGCCAAGAAATGAGACAGGCGAATGGCTACACCTTC. It yields the protein CASSQEMRQANGYTF.

The chain uses TRBV5-5 and TRBJ2-7; 8 bases line up with TRBD1. With V trimmed by 3 bases and J by 9 bases, 11 bases remained unmatched. From germline, CDR1 is SGHKS and CDR2 YYEKEE (reference sequence). CDR3 size: 14 residues. This CDR3 reads CASSSTGTGFWQYF. The CDR3 DNA reads TGTGCCAGCAGCTCGACCGGGACAGGTTTTTGGCAGTACTTC.

This chain connects TRBV6-5 to TRBJ2-7; a weak D match, TRBD2 (7 bases). Trimming pared 6 bases from V and 6 bases from J, leaving 12 bases between. Germline V gene lookup returns CDR1 MNHEY and CDR2 SVGAGI. The CDR3 runs to 12 residues. The CDR3 reads CASRGGAFEQYF. The CDR3 DNA follows: TGTGCCAGCAGGGGGGGGGCGTTCGAGCAGTACTTC.

This clone has a handful of counts. The chain carries TRBV5-5 and TRBJ1-6, with D maybe TRBD1 (5 bases). Trimming shortened V by 4 bases and J by 0 bases, and 8 bases separated the two germline ends. CDR1 and CDR2 (germline): SGHKS, YYEKEE (reference sequence). The CDR3 extends over 15 amino acids. The CDR3 protein is CASSLGGSYNSPLHF. CDR3 nucleotide sequence: TGTGCCAGCAGCCTCGGGGGCTCCTATAATTCACCCCTCCACTTT.

The chain has TRBV7-3 and TRBJ2-1, with D tentatively TRBD2 (6 bases). Germline-derived CDR1 and CDR2 are SGHTA and FQGTGA. The germline V and J ends were trimmed by 5 bases and 0 bases, with 14 bases remaining between them. The CDR3 is 16 amino acids. CDR3 in DNA: TGTGCCAGCAGCCCGATCGGGGGAAGCTCCTACAATGAGCAGTTCTTC. Encoded protein: CASSPIGGSSYNEQFF.

The CDR3 region has the DNA TGTGCCAGTAGTAGAGAAGGGGTAATGGGCAATCAGCCCCAGCATTTT. It translates to CASSREGVMGNQPQHF. The chain combines TRBV19 with TRBJ1-5, with D perhaps matching TRBD1 (5 bases). The CDR3 extends over 16 amino acids. V was clipped by 4 bases and J by 2 bases, with 15 bases between them. Germline V CDR1 and CDR2: LNHDA, SQIVND (reference sequence). Full variable domain (missing parts from reference TRBV19 and TRBJ1-5): DGGITQSPKYLFRKEGQNVTLSCEQNLNHDAMYWYRQDPGQGLRLIYYSQIVNDFQKGDIAEGYSVSREKKESFPLTVTSAQKNPTAFYLCASSREGVMGNQPQHFGDGTRLSIL.

CDR3 region: CASSARGEGIQYF. The CDR3 region has the DNA TGTGCCAGCAGCGCCCGGGGAGAAGGCATTCAGTACTTC. V and J are TRBV7-6 and TRBJ2-4, with a weak D call TRBD2 (5 bases). The V end lost 5 bases, the J end lost 9 bases, and 14 bases lay between the germline ends. Germline V gene sequence: CDR1 SGHVS, CDR2 FNYEAQ. This CDR3 spans 13 amino acids.

There are a few counts of this clone. The chain recombines TRBV20-1 with TRBJ1-5; D is perhaps TRBD1 (5 bases). Germline-derived CDR1 and CDR2 are DFQATT and SNEGSKA (reference sequence). With 3 bases removed from V and 7 bases from J, the gap between germline ends came to 19 bases. CDR3 size: 15 residues. CDR3 amino acids: CSASSGAGTRQPQHF. DNA of the CDR3: TGCAGTGCTAGTAGCGGCGCGGGGACGAGGCAGCCCCAGCATTTT.

The chain joins TRBV10-3 to TRBJ2-7; 8 nucleotides align to TRBD1. The CDR3 consists of 13 residues. Trimming cost V 11 bases and J 6 bases; bases outside gene matches: 12. Looked up from germline, CDR1 is ENHRY and CDR2 is SYGVKD. CDR3 sequence: CAATGGQGGEQYF. The CDR3 coding sequence is TGTGCCGCCACAGGGGGGCAGGGCGGCGAGCAGTACTTC.

This clone was seen a single time. V usage is TRBV6-5 and J usage is TRBJ2-7; D is unclear. In germline, CDR1 is MNHEY, CDR2 SVGAGI. V gave up 10 bases and J gave up 6 bases, with 16 bases separating them. This CDR3 spans 12 amino acids. CDR3 DNA: TGTGCCACCCAAAGACTGCCTAGCGAGCAGTACTTC. This gives the protein CATQRLPSEQYF.

This clone was seen just once. The chain recombines TRBV6-5 with TRBJ2-7, with D possibly being TRBD1 (5 bases). Germline CDR1 and CDR2: MNHEY and SVGAGI. This CDR3 has 16 amino acids. The V and J ends lost 2 bases and 5 bases respectively, with 19 bases between them. CDR3 DNA: TGTGCCAGCAGTTACGGGCTTCGCCAGGGCGGCCACGAGCAGTACTTC. Its protein is CASSYGLRQGGHEQYF.

The V and J genes are TRBV6-5 and TRBJ2-4; D is possibly TRBD2 (6 bases). CDR3 length equals 16 residues. V lost 0 bases and J lost 7, with 16 bases in between. CDR1 is MNHEY, CDR2 SVGAGI, per germline. In DNA, the CDR3 is TGTGCCAGCAGTTACTCACCCCCCGGGGGAGGCAACATTCAGTACTTC. Encoded protein: CASSYSPPGGGNIQYF.

The chain employs TRBV25-1 and TRBJ1-6; possibly TRBD1 for D (5 bases). Trimming took off 7 bases at V and 9 bases at J, with 16 bases between the two ends. The CDR3 is made up of 14 amino acids. CDR1 is MGHDK, CDR2 SYGVNS, per germline. This chain's CDR3 is CASTTGPDASPLHF. CDR3 coding DNA: TGTGCCAGCACAACAGGACCTGACGCTTCACCCCTCCACTTT. Together with reference TRBV25-1 and TRBJ1-6, the CDR3 gives the full variable domain: EADIYQTPRYLVIGTGKKITLECSQTMGHDKMYWYQQDPGMELHLIHYSYGVNSTEKGDLSSESTVSRIRTEHFPLTLESARPSHTSQYLCASTTGPDASPLHFGNGTRLTVT.